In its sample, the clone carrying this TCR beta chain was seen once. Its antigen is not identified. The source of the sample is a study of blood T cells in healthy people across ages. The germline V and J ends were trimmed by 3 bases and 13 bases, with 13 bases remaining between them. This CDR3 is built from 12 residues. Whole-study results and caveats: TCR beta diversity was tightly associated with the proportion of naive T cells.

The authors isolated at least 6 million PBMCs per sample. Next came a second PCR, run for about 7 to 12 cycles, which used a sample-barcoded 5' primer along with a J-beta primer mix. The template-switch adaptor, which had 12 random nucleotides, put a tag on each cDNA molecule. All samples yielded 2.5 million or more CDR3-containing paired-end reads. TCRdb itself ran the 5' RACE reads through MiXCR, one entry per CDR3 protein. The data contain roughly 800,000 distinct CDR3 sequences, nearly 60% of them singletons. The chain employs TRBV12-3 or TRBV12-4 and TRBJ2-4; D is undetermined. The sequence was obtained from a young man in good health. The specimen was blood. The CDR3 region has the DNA TGTGCCAGCAGTTTTGGATTCGAAGAGCAGTACTTC. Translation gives CASSFGFEEQYF.